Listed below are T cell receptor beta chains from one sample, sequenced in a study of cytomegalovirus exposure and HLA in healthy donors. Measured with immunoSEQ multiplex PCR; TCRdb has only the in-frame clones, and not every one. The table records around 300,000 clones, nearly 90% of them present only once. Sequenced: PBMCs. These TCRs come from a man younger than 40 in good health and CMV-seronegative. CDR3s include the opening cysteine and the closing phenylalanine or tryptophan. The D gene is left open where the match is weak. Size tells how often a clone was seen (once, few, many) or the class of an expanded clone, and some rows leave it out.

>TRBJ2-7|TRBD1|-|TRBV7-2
CASSRDRGREQYF
TGTGCCAGCAGCAGGGACAGGGGGCGGGAGCAGTACTTC
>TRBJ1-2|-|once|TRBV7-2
CASSLVFLGTTTGYTF
TGTGCCAGCAGCTTAGTTTTCCTCGGGACAACAACAGGCTACACCTTC
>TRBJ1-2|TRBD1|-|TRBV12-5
CASGRTGGNYGYTF
TGTGCTAGTGGACGGACAGGTGGGAACTATGGCTACACCTTC
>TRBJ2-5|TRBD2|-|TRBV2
CASSQTSGGRETQYF
TGTGCCAGCAGCCAGACTAGCGGGGGTAGGGAGACCCAGTACTTC
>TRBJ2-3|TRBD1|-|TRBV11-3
CASSMLGQTDTQYF
TGTGCCAGCAGCATGCTGGGACAGACAGATACGCAGTATTTT
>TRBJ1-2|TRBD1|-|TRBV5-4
CASSYGTGKVYGYTF
TGTGCCAGCAGCTACGGGACAGGGAAGGTCTATGGCTACACCTTC
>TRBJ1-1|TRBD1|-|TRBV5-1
CASSPGDRGDTEAFF
TGCGCCAGCAGCCCGGGGGACAGGGGGGACACTGAAGCTTTCTTT
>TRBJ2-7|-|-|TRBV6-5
CASSRNSGRGYEQYF
TGTGCCAGCAGCCGAAATTCAGGTCGGGGCTACGAGCAGTACTTC
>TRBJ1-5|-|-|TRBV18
CASSRADSKNQPQHF
TGTGCCAGCTCACGAGCGGACAGTAAGAATCAGCCCCAGCATTTT
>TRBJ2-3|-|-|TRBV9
CASSVRGGDTDTQYF
TGTGCCAGCAGCGTAAGAGGGGGAGACACAGATACGCAGTATTTT
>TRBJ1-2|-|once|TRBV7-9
CASSLTGIANYGYTF
TGTGCCAGCAGCTTAACAGGGATAGCTAACTATGGCTACACCTTC
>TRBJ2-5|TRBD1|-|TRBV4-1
CASSQRAGGQETQYF
TGCGCCAGCAGCCAACGCGCAGGGGGCCAAGAGACCCAGTACTTC
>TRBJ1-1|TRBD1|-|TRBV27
CASSSNRGFTEAFF
TGTGCCAGCAGTTCCAACAGGGGATTTACTGAAGCTTTCTTT
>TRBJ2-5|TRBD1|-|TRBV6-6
CASSRDRGETQYF
TGTGCCAGCAGCCGGGACAGGGGGGAGACCCAGTACTTC
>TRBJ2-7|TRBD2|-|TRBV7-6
CASSAAIGRGAHEQYF
TGTGCCAGCAGCGCTGCCATTGGGCGGGGGGCACACGAGCAGTACTTC
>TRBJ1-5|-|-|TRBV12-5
CASGLVQVSNQPQHF
TGTGCTAGTGGTTTGGTCCAGGTTTCCAATCAGCCCCAGCATTTT
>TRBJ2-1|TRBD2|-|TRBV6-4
CASSVAGGQIYEQFF
TGTGCCAGCAGTGTGGCGGGGGGCCAAATTTATGAGCAGTTCTTC
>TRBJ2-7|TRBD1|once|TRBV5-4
CASSPGQVGHEQYF
TGTGCCAGCAGCCCTGGACAGGTTGGCCACGAGCAGTACTTC
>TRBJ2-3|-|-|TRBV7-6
CASSLGGANQYF
TGTGCCAGCAGCTTAGGTGGGGCAAACCAGTATTTT
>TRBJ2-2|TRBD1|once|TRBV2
CASSYRGSGELFF
TGTGCCAGCAGTTACAGGGGATCCGGGGAGCTGTTTTTT
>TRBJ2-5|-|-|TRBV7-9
CASSLAKGQETQYF
TGTGCCAGCAGCTTAGCGAAGGGGCAAGAGACCCAGTACTTC
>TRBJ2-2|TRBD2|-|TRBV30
CAWNPGGGYTGELFF
TGTGCCTGGAACCCCGGGGGGGGGTACACCGGGGAGCTGTTTTTT
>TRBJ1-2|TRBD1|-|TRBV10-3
CAISESLGQGIGGYTF
TGTGCCATCAGTGAGTCACTGGGACAGGGAATCGGTGGCTACACCTTC
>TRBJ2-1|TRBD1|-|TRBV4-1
CASSQDEGAAYNEQFF
TGCGCCAGCAGCCAAGATGAGGGGGCTGCCTACAATGAGCAGTTCTTC
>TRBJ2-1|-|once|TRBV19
CASRYTGINEQFF
TGTGCCAGTCGGTATACAGGGATAAATGAGCAGTTCTTC
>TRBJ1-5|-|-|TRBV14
CASSQVVARRKLGNQPQHF
TGTGCCAGCAGCCAAGTGGTTGCGCGGAGGAAGTTAGGCAATCAGCCCCAGCATTTT
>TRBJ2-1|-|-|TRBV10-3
CAITEVPSYNEQFF
TGTGCCATCACGGAGGTCCCCTCCTACAATGAGCAGTTCTTC
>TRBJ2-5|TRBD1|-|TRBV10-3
CAISRGGTGDETQYF
TGTGCCATCAGCCGTGGTGGGACAGGGGATGAGACCCAGTACTTC
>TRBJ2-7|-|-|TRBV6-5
CASSRQVGYEQYF
TGTGCCAGCAGCCGACAGGTTGGGTACGAGCAGTACTTC
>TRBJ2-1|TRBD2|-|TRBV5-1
CASSTSSGPYNEQFF
TGCGCCAGCAGCACCTCTAGCGGGCCCTACAATGAGCAGTTCTTC
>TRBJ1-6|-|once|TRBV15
CATSRDEGTRLLPLHF
TGTGCCACCAGCAGAGATGAGGGGACTCGTTTATTACCCCTCCACTTT
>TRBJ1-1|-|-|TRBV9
CASSVVRGSAEAFF
TGTGCCAGCAGCGTAGTACGGGGGAGCGCTGAAGCTTTCTTT
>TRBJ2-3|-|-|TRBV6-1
CASSEWRVYADTQYF
TGTGCCAGCAGTGAATGGAGAGTTTATGCAGATACGCAGTATTTT
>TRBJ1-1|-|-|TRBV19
CASSIWGQTEAFF
TGTGCCAGTAGTATATGGGGCCAAACTGAAGCTTTCTTT
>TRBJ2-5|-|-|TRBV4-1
CASSPNRLGTSGETQYF
TGCGCCAGCAGCCCCAACAGGCTCGGGACTTCGGGAGAGACCCAGTACTTC
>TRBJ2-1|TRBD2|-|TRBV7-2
CASSPLWTRAYNEQFF
TGTGCCAGCAGCCCTCTGTGGACTAGAGCATACAATGAGCAGTTCTTC
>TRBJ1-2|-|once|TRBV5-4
CASRLLGGIDGYTF
TGTGCCAGCAGGCTCCTGGGAGGCATCGATGGCTACACCTTC
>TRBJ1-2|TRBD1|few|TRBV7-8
CASSSGQAANYGYTF
TGTGCCAGCAGCTCGGGACAGGCTGCTAACTATGGCTACACCTTC
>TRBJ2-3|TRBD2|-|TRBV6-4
CASSDSGGGGDTQYF
TGTGCCAGCAGTGACAGCGGGGGGGGAGGAGATACGCAGTATTTT
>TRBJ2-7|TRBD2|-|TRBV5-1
CASRLAGGPSYEQYF
TGCGCCAGCAGACTAGCGGGGGGCCCCTCCTACGAGCAGTACTTC
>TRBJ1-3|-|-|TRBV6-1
CASSDNAGLGNTIYF
TGTGCCAGCAGTGATAATGCAGGGCTGGGAAACACCATATATTTT
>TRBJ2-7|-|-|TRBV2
CASSDFAGRFYEQYF
TGTGCCAGCAGTGATTTTGCAGGAAGATTCTACGAGCAGTACTTC
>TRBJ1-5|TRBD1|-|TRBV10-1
CASSKTGVRSNQPQHF
TGCGCCAGCAGCAAGACAGGGGTGAGGAGCAATCAGCCCCAGCATTTT
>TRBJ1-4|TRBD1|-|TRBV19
CATTTGQTSTNEKLFF
TGTGCCACCACAACGGGACAGACCTCAACTAATGAAAAACTGTTTTTT
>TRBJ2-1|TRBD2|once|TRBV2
CASSGAATSGANEQFF
TGTGCCAGCAGTGGGGCGGCGACTAGCGGGGCCAATGAGCAGTTCTTC
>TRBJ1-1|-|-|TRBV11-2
CASSFGTGNRKHTEAFF
-
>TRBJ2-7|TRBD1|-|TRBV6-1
CASRLWTGGSYEQYF
TGTGCCAGCAGATTGTGGACAGGGGGTTCCTACGAGCAGTACTTC
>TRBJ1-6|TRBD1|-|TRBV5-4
CASSSPGTDSYNSPLHF
TGTGCCAGCAGCTCACCAGGGACAGACTCCTATAATTCACCCCTCCACTTT
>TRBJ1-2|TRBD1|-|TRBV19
CASKGTANNYGYTF
TGTGCCAGTAAAGGGACAGCAAATAACTATGGCTACACCTTC
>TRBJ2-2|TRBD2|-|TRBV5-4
CASSLALAGVTNTGELFF
TGTGCCAGCAGCTTGGCACTAGCGGGGGTCACGAACACCGGGGAGCTGTTTTTT
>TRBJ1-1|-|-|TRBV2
CATTELNTEAFF
TGTGCCACGACAGAGTTGAACACTGAAGCTTTCTTT
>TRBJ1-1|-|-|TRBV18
CASSPPKTIQNTEAFF
TGTGCCAGCTCACCACCGAAGACTATACAGAACACTGAAGCTTTCTTT
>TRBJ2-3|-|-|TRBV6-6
CASEVASTDTQYF
TGTGCCAGCGAGGTGGCCAGCACAGATACGCAGTATTTT
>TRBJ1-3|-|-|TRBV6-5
CAGVSGNTIYF
TGTGCAGGGGTCTCTGGAAACACCATATATTTT
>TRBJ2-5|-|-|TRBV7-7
CASSLSGQETQYF
TGTGCCAGCAGCCTCAGTGGCCAAGAGACCCAGTACTTC
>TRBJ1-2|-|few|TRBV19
CASSFLDSYYGYTF
TGTGCCAGTAGTTTCCTTGACAGCTACTATGGCTACACCTTC
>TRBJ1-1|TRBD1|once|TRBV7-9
CAGTGNENTEAFF
TGTGCCGGGACAGGAAACGAGAACACTGAAGCTTTCTTT
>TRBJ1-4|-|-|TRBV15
CATSRGGAGLATNEKLFF
TGTGCCACCAGCAGAGGAGGGGCGGGGCTAGCAACTAATGAAAAACTGTTTTTT
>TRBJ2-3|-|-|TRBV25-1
CASSGLGPTQYF
TGTGCCAGCAGTGGACTAGGGCCTACGCAGTATTTT